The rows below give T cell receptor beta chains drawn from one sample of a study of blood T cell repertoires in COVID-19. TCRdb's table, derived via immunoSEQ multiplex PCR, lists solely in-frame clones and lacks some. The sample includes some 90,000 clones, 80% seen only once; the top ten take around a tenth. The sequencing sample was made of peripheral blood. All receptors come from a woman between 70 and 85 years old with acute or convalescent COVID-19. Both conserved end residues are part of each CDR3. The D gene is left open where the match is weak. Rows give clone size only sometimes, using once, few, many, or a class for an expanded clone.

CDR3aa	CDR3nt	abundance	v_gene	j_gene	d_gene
CASRYSSGTGNSPLHF	TGTGCCAGCAGATACTCCTCCGGGACAGGGAATTCACCCCTCCACTTT	.	TRBV2	TRBJ1-6	TRBD1
CASSPPGLANEQFF	TGTGCCAGCAGCCCCCCGGGACTAGCAAATGAGCAGTTCTTC	few	TRBV3-1/TRBV3-2	TRBJ2-1	TRBD2
CASSYGQGAGNQPQHF	TGTGCCAGCAGTTACGGACAGGGGGCTGGAAATCAGCCCCAGCATTTT	.	TRBV6-2/TRBV6-3	TRBJ1-5	TRBD1
CASSIRPSGQETQYF	TGTGCCAGTAGTATACGGCCTAGCGGACAAGAGACCCAGTACTTC	once	TRBV19	TRBJ2-5	TRBD2
CASSLIGQNEQFF	TGTGCCAGCAGCCTCATTGGACAGAATGAGCAGTTCTTC	few	TRBV11-2	TRBJ2-1	.
CASSVRLAGVYEQYF	TGTGCCAGCAGCGTAAGACTAGCGGGAGTATACGAGCAGTACTTC	.	TRBV7-6	TRBJ2-7	TRBD2
CASSLTSGVSYNEQFF	TGTGCCAGCAGCTTAACGTCGGGTGTCTCCTACAATGAGCAGTTCTTC	.	TRBV7-3	TRBJ2-1	.
CASSQDAGGNTIYF	TGTGCCAGCAGCCAAGATGCAGGTGGAAACACCATATATTTT	.	TRBV3-1/TRBV3-2	TRBJ1-3	.
CSVGRGDGYTF	TGCAGTGTGGGCAGGGGAGATGGCTACACCTTC	.	TRBV20-1	TRBJ1-2	.
CASSHRQGGNNEQFF	TGTGCCAGCAGCCATAGACAGGGGGGAAACAATGAGCAGTTCTTC	.	TRBV3-1/TRBV3-2	TRBJ2-1	TRBD1
CASSQRTSGSYEQYF	TGTGCCAGTAGTCAAAGGACTAGCGGATCCTACGAGCAGTACTTC	.	TRBV19	TRBJ2-7	TRBD2
CASSFAGATNEKLFF	TGTGCCAGCAGCTTCGCGGGTGCAACTAATGAAAAACTGTTTTTT	few	TRBV7-9	TRBJ1-4	.
CASRSRLPLGGGDNALHF	TGTGCCAGCAGGAGTCGATTACCCTTGGGAGGGGGGGACAACGCCCTCCACTTT	few	TRBV28	TRBJ1-6	.
CASSRTGGGQPQHF	TGTGCCAGTAGCCGGACAGGGGGCGGGCAGCCCCAGCATTTT	.	TRBV19	TRBJ1-5	TRBD1
CASSNRTGASYEQYF	TGCGCCAGCAGCAACCGGACAGGGGCGTCCTACGAGCAGTACTTC	.	TRBV5-1	TRBJ2-7	TRBD1
CASCGRTGGFVCNQPQHF	TGTGCCAGCTGTGGACGGACAGGGGGTTTTGTTTGCAATCAGCCCCAGCATTTT	.	TRBV6-1	TRBJ1-5	TRBD1
CASSASGWPAFF	TGTGCCAGCAGCGCCTCAGGGTGGCCGGCTTTCTTT	.	TRBV7-9	TRBJ1-1	.
CASSLWIRGRDEQFF	TGTGCCAGCAGCTTGTGGATAAGAGGGCGCGATGAGCAGTTCTTC	.	TRBV5-6	TRBJ2-1	.
CAWKDTRIGSGANVLTF	TGTGCCTGGAAGGACACCCGGATCGGGTCTGGGGCCAACGTCCTGACTTTC	.	TRBV30	TRBJ2-6	.
CASSLHGQSYEQYF	TGTGCCAGCAGTTTGCACGGACAATCCTACGAGCAGTACTTC	.	TRBV27	TRBJ2-7	.
CASSPGRQGGTDTQYF	TGTGCCAGCAGCCCCGGGAGACAGGGGGGAACAGATACGCAGTATTTT	.	TRBV5-8	TRBJ2-3	TRBD1
CASSGKGGLWDEQFF	TGTGCCAGCAGCGGAAAGGGAGGCCTCTGGGATGAGCAGTTCTTC	.	TRBV9	TRBJ2-1	.
CASSLTGGYQPQHF	TGCGCCAGCAGCCTTACAGGGGGCTATCAGCCCCAGCATTTT	once	TRBV4-1	TRBJ1-5	TRBD1
CASSLVGANNEQFF	TGTGCCAGCAGCTTGGTAGGAGCCAACAATGAGCAGTTCTTC	.	TRBV5-4	TRBJ2-1	.
CASSQDVRGYTF	TGTGCCAGCAGCCAAGACGTTCGTGGCTACACCTTC	.	TRBV3-1/TRBV3-2	TRBJ1-2	.
CASSLDQGVYGYTF	TGCGCCAGCAGCTTGGACCAGGGGGTCTATGGCTACACCTTC	.	TRBV5-1	TRBJ1-2	TRBD1
CASSEASGRVWEKLFF	TGTGCCAGCAGTGAAGCCTCAGGGAGGGTCTGGGAAAAACTGTTTTTT	.	TRBV6-1	TRBJ1-4	.
CASSLFRGVIADTQYF	TGTGCCAGCAGTTTATTCCGTGGAGTTATTGCAGATACGCAGTATTTT	.	TRBV27	TRBJ2-3	.
CASSPQTGPYEQYF	TGTGCCAGCAGTCCCCAGACAGGACCGTACGAGCAGTACTTC	.	TRBV27	TRBJ2-7	.
CASSQWGGNQPQHF	TGTGCCAGCAGCCAATGGGGGGGAAATCAGCCCCAGCATTTT	.	TRBV4-2	TRBJ1-5	.
CASSSRPGGYNNEQFF	TGTGCCAGCAGTTCACGTCCGGGAGGGTACAACAATGAGCAGTTCTTC	.	TRBV28	TRBJ2-1	TRBD2
CASSETSGGAETQYF	TGTGCCAGCAGTGAAACTAGCGGGGGGGCAGAGACCCAGTACTTC	few	TRBV6-1	TRBJ2-5	TRBD2
CASSLGQLFSRQYF	TGCGCCAGCAGCTTGGGACAGCTTTTCAGTCGGCAGTACTTC	.	TRBV5-1	TRBJ2-7	.
CASSAPGQGTGANVLTF	TGTGCCAGCAGTGCTCCGGGACAGGGAACTGGGGCCAACGTCCTGACTTTC	many	TRBV2	TRBJ2-6	TRBD1
CASSYFRGSGANVLTF	TGTGCCAGCAGCTATTTTCGGGGGTCTGGGGCCAACGTCCTGACTTTC	.	TRBV7-2	TRBJ2-6	.
CASSLVRGEKLFF	TGTGCCAGCAGTTTGGTCAGGGGCGAAAAACTGTTTTTT	.	TRBV27	TRBJ1-4	.
CASASRDTYEQYF	TGTGCCAGCGCTTCCAGGGACACCTACGAGCAGTACTTC	.	TRBV12-3/TRBV12-4	TRBJ2-7	.
CASSKGEGANTDTQYF	TGTGCCAGCAGCAAAGGGGAAGGAGCGAATACAGATACGCAGTATTTT	.	TRBV9	TRBJ2-3	.
CAWRGTSGNSGELFF	TGTGCCTGGAGGGGGACTAGCGGGAACTCCGGGGAGCTGTTTTTT	.	TRBV30	TRBJ2-2	TRBD2
CASSLSQGIGNQPQHF	TGTGCCAGCAGTTTATCGCAGGGTATAGGCAATCAGCCCCAGCATTTT	.	TRBV28	TRBJ1-5	.
CSGATGAEEKLFF	TGCAGCGGAGCGACAGGGGCGGAAGAAAAACTGTTTTTT	.	TRBV29-1	TRBJ1-4	TRBD1
CASSIWDRGYGYTF	TGTGCCAGTAGTATCTGGGACAGGGGATACGGCTACACCTTC	.	TRBV19	TRBJ1-2	TRBD1
CASSRRQNYGYTF	TGTGCCAGCAGTCGGAGACAGAACTATGGCTACACCTTC	.	TRBV6-5	TRBJ1-2	.
CAYTTGASSYNEQFF	TGTGCCTATACGACAGGGGCTAGCTCCTACAATGAGCAGTTCTTC	.	TRBV30	TRBJ2-1	TRBD1
CASNLADTQYF	TGTGCCAGCAACTTGGCAGATACGCAGTATTTT	.	TRBV6-5	TRBJ2-3	.
CASSQLAITEAFF	TGTGCCAGCAGCCAACTAGCAATAACTGAAGCTTTCTTT	.	TRBV7-9	TRBJ1-1	.
CASSSSLDRGYQETQYF	TGTGCCAGCAGCTCCTCGTTAGATAGGGGCTACCAAGAGACCCAGTACTTC	.	TRBV28	TRBJ2-5	.
CASSQEVTVGTLAYTF	TGCGCCAGCAGCCAAGAGGTGACAGTGGGAACTTTGGCGTACACCTTC	.	TRBV4-1	TRBJ1-2	.
CASSFSGAEAFF	TGCGCCAGCAGCTTCTCCGGGGCTGAAGCTTTCTTT	few	TRBV5-1	TRBJ1-1	.
CASSGTGAANTEAFF	TGTGCCAGTAGTGGGACAGGGGCGGCGAACACTGAAGCTTTCTTT	.	TRBV19	TRBJ1-1	TRBD1
CASTSDSTYEQYF	TGTGCCAGCACGTCCGACAGTACCTACGAGCAGTACTTC	.	TRBV6-5	TRBJ2-7	.
CASSLSRQGASGANVLTF	TGCGCCAGCAGCTTGTCCCGACAGGGGGCGTCTGGGGCCAACGTCCTGACTTTC	.	TRBV5-1	TRBJ2-6	TRBD1
CASSSVLGGEQYF	TGTGCCAGCAGTTCCGTCCTCGGAGGCGAGCAGTACTTC	.	TRBV6-6	TRBJ2-7	.
CASSLRSGQGVTGELFF	TGTGCCAGCAGCTTACGTTCCGGACAGGGGGTTACCGGGGAGCTGTTTTTT	.	TRBV7-3	TRBJ2-2	TRBD1
CSASSFMADSNQPQHF	TGCAGTGCTAGTTCGTTTATGGCAGATAGCAATCAGCCCCAGCATTTT	.	TRBV20-1	TRBJ1-5	.
CSVSGHTGTEAFF	TGCAGCGTTTCTGGGCACACAGGGACTGAAGCTTTCTTT	.	TRBV29-1	TRBJ1-1	.
CASKRTGVGDTQYF	TGTGCCAGCAAGAGGACAGGGGTAGGAGATACGCAGTATTTT	few	TRBV2	TRBJ2-3	TRBD1
CASMRGFGNTIYF	TGTGCCAGCATGAGGGGGTTCGGAAACACCATATATTTT	.	TRBV6-5	TRBJ1-3	.
CATIRGQGGDTEAFF	TGTGCCACCATTCGGGGACAGGGTGGCGACACTGAAGCTTTCTTT	.	TRBV10-3	TRBJ1-1	TRBD1
CASSRGQGGGYTF	TGTGCCAGCAGCCGGGGACAGGGAGGTGGCTACACCTTC	.	TRBV5-5	TRBJ1-2	TRBD1